This TCR beta chain derives from a study of shared clonotypes between healthy human individuals (TCRdb year 2020). Notes on the research overall: A few men and a couple of women, aged 18 to 49 years, made up the cohort. Each donor's leukapheresis produced roughly between about 0.85 and 10 billion PBMCs. Libraries were prepared and TCR repertoires were sequenced by different laboratories using diverse techniques, in order to increase sequencing depth and limit assay-specific biases. Blood TCR repertoires of a handful of healthy adults were deeply sequenced to estimate repertoire size and the extent of clonotype sharing between individuals. Per donor, three plates each were used for CD4 naive and CD4 memory, two for CD8 naive, and one for CD8 memory. Paper-wide results and their limitations: When a handful of donors were compared, the shared fraction of clonotypes was roughly 5% for naive CD4, 3.5% to 4% for naive CD8, about 2.5% for memory CD4, and roughly 0.43% for memory CD8. Compared with non-shared clonotypes, the clonotypes found in all four sorted-subset donors had higher generation probabilities. Even with the large sequencing depth, rarefaction of the sorted-subset datasets indicated that sequencing was incomplete. Naive subsets generally had larger estimated clonotype richness than memory subsets did. Based on pairwise subsampling, the degree of clonotype sharing among donors was expected to be affected by sequencing depth. The genetic and exposure-history diversity represented was limited by the small number of donors. Only blood was sampled, and tissue TCR repertoires likely differ from those in blood.

Using the deep immunoSEQ assay, multiplex PCR amplified TCR CDR3 regions from genomic DNA. Genomic DNA extracted from each cell subset was distributed evenly over all wells of several immunoSEQ 96-well plates, and each plate served as one replicate. For sorted subsets, each replicate PCR was loaded with around 200 ng genomic DNA, equivalent to 30,000 to 35,000 T cell genomes. Purified libraries were measured with a Qubit 3.0 fluorometer, size-checked on a Bioanalyzer 2100, and measured again with the KAPA Library Quantification kit. Each immunoSEQ 96-well plate was sequenced on its own single-read 150-cycle Illumina NextSeq 550 flow cell. Per the source publication's procedure: Because the immunoSEQ output held only junctional sequences and lacked quality scores, the filtering could not match the filtering applied to full-length reads. Sequences were annotated with PyIR, a Python wrapper for IgBLAST v1.9, and V/J genes and CDR3 were assigned using IMGT germline references. Any read was removed if the V/J assignment was weak (E-value above 1e-6), the CDR3 was missing, or the read contained stop codons, out-of-frame junctions, or ambiguous translated residues. A V3J clonotype was defined by an identical inferred V gene, J gene, and CDR3 amino acid sequence. To compute the percentage overlap between repertoires, the number of shared unique clonotypes was divided by the size of the smaller repertoire. Three approaches were used to assess repertoire richness: RTK rarefaction, the Chao1 estimator, and Recon v2.1 estimates of unobserved clonotypes. Generation probabilities for all TCRbeta clonotypes obtained by the gDNA method from a few donors were computed using OLGA. Drawn from immuneACCESS, this table holds only the in-frame rearrangements with V and J called that TCRdb kept. Clones are partly lost; checked studies trace under half to an unresolved V gene and leave the rest unexplained. V and J calls and clone size are as listed in that table; D and trimming were resolved from the DNA. The sample table shows 600,000 or so clones, and 95% to 98% are seen once. 0.3% of the sample is in the top ten clones.

About this clone itself: No antigen is known for it. Within one base of it there is no much larger clone, and no base qualities were kept.

For the CD8 naive samples, CD45RO-negative cells were positively selected for CCR7, yielding a CD45RA+CCR7+ population from which TemRA cells were excluded. Healthy HIV-negative adults with no recently reported acute infections or vaccinations were included as donors. Every donor was a Caucasian adult residing in Nashville, Tennessee, USA. After blood collection by leukapheresis, PBMCs were isolated using Ficoll-Histopaque density gradient centrifugation and then cryopreserved in the vapor phase of liquid nitrogen. Analytical flow cytometry was used to check the purity and quantity of each magnetically sorted T cell population. Genomic DNA was isolated from each sorted fraction and quantified by UV absorbance on a Nanodrop 2000c. The sequence derives from a man aged 25 to 45 in good health. Sequenced sample: naive CD8+ T cells sorted from blood. Taken with the paper, the label for cell subset or site translates to: CD45RA+CCR7+.

The CDR3 region has the sequence CASSLTRGPELFF. The nucleotide sequence reads as follows: TGTGCCAGCAGCTTAACCAGGGGCCCTGAGCTGTTTTTT. The V and J segments used are TRBV7-6 and TRBJ2-2; the D gene is perhaps TRBD1, on 6 matching bases. V was cut back by 2 bases and J by 11 bases, leaving a gap of 12 bases between them. The CDR3, cysteine through phenylalanine, is 13 amino acids long. Just CDR3 DNA is preserved here, 39 bases in frame from base 1. The germline V gene specifies SGHVS as CDR1 and FNYEAQ as CDR2.